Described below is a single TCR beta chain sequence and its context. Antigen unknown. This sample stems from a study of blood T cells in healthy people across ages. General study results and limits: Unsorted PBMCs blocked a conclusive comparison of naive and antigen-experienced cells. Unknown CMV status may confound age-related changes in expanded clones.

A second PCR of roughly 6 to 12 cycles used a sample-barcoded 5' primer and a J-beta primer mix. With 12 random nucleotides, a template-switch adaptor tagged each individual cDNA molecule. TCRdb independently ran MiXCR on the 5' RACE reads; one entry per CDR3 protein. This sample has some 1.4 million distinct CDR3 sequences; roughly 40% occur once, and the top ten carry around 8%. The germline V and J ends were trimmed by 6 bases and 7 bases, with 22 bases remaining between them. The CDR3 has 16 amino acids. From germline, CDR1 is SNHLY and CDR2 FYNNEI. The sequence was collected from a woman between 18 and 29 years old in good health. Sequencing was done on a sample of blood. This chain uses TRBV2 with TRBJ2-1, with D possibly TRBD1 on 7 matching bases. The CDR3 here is CASRTLAGGIWNEQFF. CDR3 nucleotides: TGTGCCAGCAGGACCCTGGCAGGGGGGATTTGGAATGAGCAGTTCTTC.